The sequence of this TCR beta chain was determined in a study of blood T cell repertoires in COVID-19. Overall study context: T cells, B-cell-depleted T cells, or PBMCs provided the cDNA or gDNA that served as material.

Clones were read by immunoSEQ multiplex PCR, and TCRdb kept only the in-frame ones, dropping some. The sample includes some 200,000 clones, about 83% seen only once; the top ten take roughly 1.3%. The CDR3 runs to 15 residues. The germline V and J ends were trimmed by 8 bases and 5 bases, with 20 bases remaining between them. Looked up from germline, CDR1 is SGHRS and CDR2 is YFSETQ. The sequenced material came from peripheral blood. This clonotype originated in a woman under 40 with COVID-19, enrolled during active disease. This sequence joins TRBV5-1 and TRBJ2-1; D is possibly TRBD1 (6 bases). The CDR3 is CASFRGRDGNNEQFF. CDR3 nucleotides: TGCGCCAGTTTCAGGGGCAGGGATGGTAACAATGAGCAGTTCTTC.